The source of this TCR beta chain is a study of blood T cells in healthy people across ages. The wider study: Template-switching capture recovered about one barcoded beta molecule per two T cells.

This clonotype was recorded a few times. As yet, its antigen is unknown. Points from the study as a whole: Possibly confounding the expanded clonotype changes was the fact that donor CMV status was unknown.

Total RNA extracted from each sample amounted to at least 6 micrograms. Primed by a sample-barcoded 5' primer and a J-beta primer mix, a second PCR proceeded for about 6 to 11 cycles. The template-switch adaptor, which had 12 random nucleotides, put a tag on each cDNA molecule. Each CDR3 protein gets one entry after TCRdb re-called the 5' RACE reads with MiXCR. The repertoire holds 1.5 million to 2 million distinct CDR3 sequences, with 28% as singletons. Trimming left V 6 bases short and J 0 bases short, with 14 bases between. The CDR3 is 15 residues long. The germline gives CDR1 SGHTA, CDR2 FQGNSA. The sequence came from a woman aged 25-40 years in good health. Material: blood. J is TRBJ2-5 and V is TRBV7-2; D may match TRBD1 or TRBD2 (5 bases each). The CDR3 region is CASRRGDINQETQYF. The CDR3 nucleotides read TGTGCCAGCAGGAGGGGAGACATCAACCAAGAGACCCAGTACTTC.